Below, 4 T cell receptor beta chains from the same sample are listed, as sequenced in a study of T cells in localized non-small cell lung cancer. Profiled with immunoSEQ multiplex PCR; TCRdb holds only in-frame clones, not every one. The sample comprises about 70,000 clones, approximately 87% of which are singletons, and around a fifth rests with the top ten. Sequencing was performed on peripheral blood, taken before any cancer treatment. These TCRs come from a male donor aged 60 or over with stage III squamous cell lung carcinoma.

This clone was recorded once. The junction departs from the called germline gene at one end, perhaps through a read error. The chain uses TRBV19 and TRBJ1-4; no firm D call. The CDR3 length is 15 residues. The germline CDR1 and CDR2 sequences are LNHDA and SQIVND (reference sequence). The CDR3 sequence is CASSIRNSRPETLFF. CDR3 bases: TGTGCCAGTAGTATCAGGAACTCCCGCCCAGAAACACTGTTTTTT.

The genes are TRBV28 and TRBJ2-6, with D hard to call. CDR3 length: 13 amino acids. With 2 bases removed from V and 2 bases from J, the gap between germline ends came to 1 base. Germline V gene data show CDR1 as MDHEN and CDR2 as SYDVKM. The CDR3, as DNA: TGTGCCAGCAGTTTAACTGGGGCCAACGTCCTGACTTTC. It translates to CASSLTGANVLTF.

CDR3 DNA sequence: TGTGCCAGCAGCTTCTTCAGGGGAATAGCCAAAAACATTCAGTACTTC. Protein: CASSFFRGIAKNIQYF. V and J are TRBV5-8 and TRBJ2-4; the D gene is possibly TRBD1 (6 bases). The CDR3 loop spans 16 amino acids. Trimming cost V 2 bases and J 0 bases, with 12 bases left between them. CDR1 is SGHTS and CDR2 is YDEGEE in the germline V gene.

The chain employs TRBV7-9 and TRBJ1-1; no clear D gene. CDR1 is SEHNR and CDR2 is FQNEAQ in the germline V gene (reference sequence). CDR3 length equals 14 residues. The germline V and J ends were trimmed by 5 bases and 4 bases, with 14 bases remaining between them. This CDR3 reads CASSPASALTEAFF. The CDR3, as DNA: TGTGCCAGCAGCCCCGCCAGCGCGCTCACTGAAGCTTTCTTT.